The 27 T cell receptor beta chains below were found in one sample sequenced in a study of cytotoxic CD8 clonotypes in ibrutinib-treated CLL. Assay: immunoSEQ multiplex PCR; the TCRdb copy retains only in-frame clones and omits some. The table includes some 130,000 clones, roughly 85% detected once. The input for sequencing was PBMCs, taken after 24 months of ibrutinib treatment. These receptors all come from a human donor with chronic lymphocytic leukemia.

CDR3 in amino acids: CASGIAGGMMETQYF. In DNA, the CDR3 is TGTGCCAGCGGAATAGCGGGAGGGATGATGGAGACCCAGTACTTC. This rearrangement joins TRBV14 to TRBJ2-5, with 11 bases that match TRBD2. J gave up 5 bases and V 8 bases, and 10 bases lay outside the gene matches. The CDR3 spans 15 residues. Germline CDR1 reads SGHDN; CDR2 reads FVKESK.

The chain employs TRBV28 and TRBJ1-4, with D possibly TRBD1 on 5 matching bases. The length of the CDR3 is 12 residues. Germline V CDR1 and CDR2: MDHEN, SYDVKM. V was clipped by 8 bases and J by 11 bases, with 15 bases between them. CDR3 in DNA: TGTGCCAGCGGTCTGTCGACAGCCAAACTGTTTTTT. It encodes CASGLSTAKLFF.

The rearrangement uses TRBV2 and TRBJ2-7; 8 positions match TRBD2. Germline V gives CDR1 SNHLY, CDR2 FYNNEI. This CDR3 has 15 residues. V trimming: 2 bases; J trimming: 2 bases; junction bases outside the gene matches: 5. CDR3 loop: CASSEYSGVAYEQYF. Here the CDR3 DNA reads TGTGCCAGCAGTGAATATAGCGGGGTGGCCTACGAGCAGTACTTC.

The chain has TRBV15 and TRBJ2-3; D not certain. V was cut by 7 bases and J by 8 bases, with 7 bases left in between. Per germline, CDR1 LNHNV and CDR2 YYDKDF (reference sequence). The length of the CDR3 is 10 residues. The CDR3 region has the DNA TGTGCCACCAAAAAAGGTACGCAGTATTTT. Its translation: CATKKGTQYF.

The rearrangement uses TRBV27 and TRBJ2-1; 7 bases are shared with TRBD2. V was pared by 6 bases and J by 5 bases, with 7 bases of the junction left unmatched. The CDR3 has 14 residues. Germline lookup yields CDR1 MNHEY and CDR2 SMNVEV (reference sequence). The CDR3 here is CASRRVGGDNEQFF. Written as DNA, the CDR3 is TGTGCCAGCAGGAGGGTGGGGGGGGACAATGAGCAGTTCTTC.

The J gene is TRBJ1-2, the V gene TRBV5-5, with D perhaps matching TRBD1 (6 bases). V lost 4 bases to trimming and J lost 5 bases, with 15 bases between them. This CDR3 is 14 amino acids long. CDR1 and CDR2 (germline): SGHKS, YYEKEE (reference sequence). CDR3 residues: CASSQQGDRYGYTF. As DNA, the CDR3 is TGTGCCAGCAGCCAACAGGGAGATAGGTATGGCTACACCTTC.

The V and J genes are TRBV21-1 and TRBJ2-3. TRBV21-1 is reported as a pseudogene. The CDR3 length is 16 residues. The CDR3 DNA is TGTGCCAGCAGCAAAGTCGGCTGGAGGAGGGGGATCACGCAGTATTTT. This translates into CASSKVGWRRGITQYF.

This rearrangement joins TRBV7-2 to TRBJ2-7; 9 positions match TRBD2. This CDR3 spans 15 amino acids. Trimming removed 4 bases from V and 0 bases from J; junction bases left unmatched: 4. Germline V gene sequence: CDR1 SGHTA, CDR2 FQGNSA. CDR3 sequence: CASSSPGLASYEQYF. CDR3 nucleotide sequence: TGTGCCAGCAGCTCCCCGGGACTAGCCTCCTACGAGCAGTACTTC.

This chain links TRBV2 with TRBJ1-5; D unresolved. Germline V gene sequence: CDR1 SNHLY, CDR2 FYNNEI. The V end was cut by 4 bases, the J end by 0 bases, with 7 bases between. This CDR3 is 14 amino acids long. The CDR3 bases are TGTGCCAGCAGTGGGCAGTCTAGCAATCAGCCCCAGCATTTT. Its protein is CASSGQSSNQPQHF.

The rearrangement joins TRBV11-2 to TRBJ2-3; D not resolved. In germline, CDR1 is SGHAT, CDR2 FQNNGV. This CDR3 has 13 residues. V was pared by 1 base and J by 4 bases, with 6 bases between. CDR3 in DNA: TGTGCCAGCAGCTTAGGGCGGCCAGATACGCAGTATTTT. Residues: CASSLGRPDTQYF.

In this sample, this clone turned up once. The chain carries TRBV7-7 and TRBJ2-5, with 7 bases fitting TRBD2. This CDR3 spans 16 amino acids. V lost 1 base, J lost 7 bases, and 12 bases stayed unmatched. Germline CDR1 reads SSHAT; CDR2 reads FNYEAQ (reference sequence). The CDR3 region is CASSLVGLAVPGTQYF. The CDR3 bases are TGTGCCAGCAGCTTAGTAGGCCTAGCGGTTCCGGGGACCCAGTACTTC.

The chain couples TRBV19 to TRBJ1-5; 8 bases line up with TRBD1. V gave up 3 bases and J gave up 5 bases; unmatched junction bases: 6. Germline V CDR1 and CDR2: LNHDA, SQIVND (reference sequence). The CDR3 spans 15 residues. The CDR3 region is CASSIDRGWHQPQHF. The CDR3 DNA follows: TGTGCCAGTAGTATCGACAGGGGATGGCATCAGCCCCAGCATTTT.

This clone was seen only once. The chain links TRBV5-1 to TRBJ2-1; D might be TRBD2 (6 bases). Per germline, CDR1 SGHRS and CDR2 YFSETQ. Between the trimmed V and J ends, which lost 4 bases and 7 bases, there was a span of 18 bases. This CDR3 region has 15 residues. CDR3 in DNA: TGCGCCAGCAGCGAGAAATGGCCCGCGGGGAATGAGCAGTTCTTC. Translation: CASSEKWPAGNEQFF.

The chain links TRBV7-6 to TRBJ2-3, with D perhaps given as TRBD1 or TRBD2 (5 bases each). The CDR3 is made up of 14 amino acids. V was clipped by 5 bases and J by 3 bases, with 12 bases between them. Germline loops: CDR1 SGHVS, CDR2 FNYEAQ. This CDR3 reads CASSHEGRTDTQYF. In nucleotides, the CDR3 is TGTGCCAGCAGCCACGAGGGGAGAACAGATACGCAGTATTTT.

The rearrangement uses TRBV4-2 and TRBJ1-1; D remains unclear. The CDR3 is 13 amino acids. Trimming removed 1 base at V and 2 bases at J, with 5 bases between. Germline values: CDR1 LGHNA, CDR2 YNFKEQ. The CDR3 sequence: CASSQGDNTEAFF. The CDR3 DNA reads TGTGCCAGCAGCCAAGGGGATAACACTGAAGCTTTCTTT.

The chain uses TRBV11-2 and TRBJ1-2, with D unclear. Looked up from germline, CDR1 is SGHAT and CDR2 is FQNNGV. Deletions cut 5 bases from V and 5 bases from J, with 9 bases between. The CDR3 has 12 residues. CDR3 bases: TGTGCCAGCAGCCCCGCCCCGTATGGCTACACCTTC. Translation gives CASSPAPYGYTF.

The chain recombines TRBV6-6 with TRBJ1-5; D remains unclear. Germline assignment: CDR1 MNHNY and CDR2 SVGAGI (reference sequence). The CDR3 consists of 13 residues. V was cut by 0 bases and J by 6 bases, with 6 bases left in between. The CDR3 DNA reads TGTGCCAGCAGTTACTCGCTAGCTCAGCCCCAGCATTTT. Amino acids: CASSYSLAQPQHF.

The chain is built from TRBV7-2 and TRBJ2-7; 11 bases are a match to TRBD2. The V gene's germline CDR1 is SGHTA and CDR2 FQGNSA. The V and J ends lost 2 bases and 4 bases, in that order; junction bases with no gene match: 1. The CDR3 is made up of 14 amino acids. The CDR3 spells CASSLSSGGYEQYF. CDR3 coding DNA: TGTGCCAGCAGCTTATCTAGCGGGGGGTACGAGCAGTACTTC. Full variable domain (rest looked up from reference TRBV7-2 and TRBJ2-7): GAGVSQSPSNKVTEKGKDVELRCDPISGHTALYWYRQSLGQGLEFLIYFQGNSAPDKSGLPSDRFSAERTGGSVSTLTIQRTQQEDSAVYLCASSLSSGGYEQYFGPGTRLTVT.

The V call is TRBV7-6, the J call TRBJ1-3; a weak D match, TRBD1 (5 bases). Trimming left V 5 bases short and J 0 bases short, with 11 bases between. CDR1 SGHVS and CDR2 FNYEAQ come from the germline V gene. This CDR3 region has 15 residues. DNA of the CDR3: TGTGCCAGCAGCCCCCAGGGCGGCTCTGGAAACACCATATATTTT. This translates into CASSPQGGSGNTIYF.

A few counts support this clone. The chain carries TRBV19 and TRBJ2-1, with 12 bases identical to TRBD1. Germline V gene sequence: CDR1 LNHDA, CDR2 SQIVND (reference sequence). There are 17 residues in the CDR3. V was clipped by 4 bases and J by 10 bases; unmatched bases: 14. The CDR3 loop reads CASSRPPGTGGIREQFF. The CDR3 region has the DNA TGTGCCAGTAGTAGGCCCCCCGGGACAGGGGGCATAAGGGAGCAGTTCTTC. The full variable domain, its missing parts supplied by reference TRBV19 and TRBJ2-1, is DGGITQSPKYLFRKEGQNVTLSCEQNLNHDAMYWYRQDPGQGLRLIYYSQIVNDFQKGDIAEGYSVSREKKESFPLTVTSAQKNPTAFYLCASSRPPGTGGIREQFFGPGTRLTVL.

The genes are TRBV2 and TRBJ1-4, with 7 bases lining up with TRBD1. The CDR3 has 15 residues. With 5 bases clipped from V and 3 bases from J, the junction kept 6 bases outside the gene matches. CDR1 is SNHLY and CDR2 is FYNNEI in the germline V gene. The CDR3 loop is CASSLQGTPNEKLFF. CDR3 DNA: TGTGCCAGCAGTCTACAGGGGACGCCTAATGAAAAACTGTTTTTT.

The chain combines TRBV5-1 with TRBJ1-1; 10 nucleotides align to TRBD1. The J segment lost 4 bases and the V segment lost 4 bases, leaving 19 bases of the junction unmatched. This CDR3 has 19 amino acids. From germline, CDR1 is SGHRS and CDR2 YFSETQ. The CDR3: CASSREPPGGTGAGTEAFF. The CDR3 DNA is TGCGCCAGCAGCAGGGAACCACCCGGCGGGACAGGGGCCGGCACTGAAGCTTTCTTT.

This chain joins TRBV4-2 and TRBJ1-2; no definite D call. V lost 0 bases and J lost 0, with 11 bases in between. The CDR3 extends over 16 amino acids. Per germline, CDR1 LGHNA and CDR2 YNFKEQ. CDR3 DNA: TGTGCCAGCAGCCAAGAGCGGCAGAACCCTAACTATGGCTACACCTTC. Its protein product is CASSQERQNPNYGYTF.

The rearrangement uses TRBV19 and TRBJ2-7; weak D call: TRBD2 (6 bases). This CDR3 region has 17 residues. Germline V gene data show CDR1 as LNHDA and CDR2 as SQIVND (reference sequence). V shed 5 bases and J shed 3 bases, with 23 bases lying between them. The CDR3 nucleotides read TGTGCCAGTAGTGCTACCCTCGGGACTCTCTCTGACTACGAGCAGTACTTC. It translates to CASSATLGTLSDYEQYF.

The rearrangement uses TRBV4-2 and TRBJ2-5; 13 nucleotides agree with TRBD2. The CDR3 has 18 amino acids. The V and J ends lost 4 bases and 3 bases, in that order; junction bases with no gene match: 11. Germline CDR1 reads LGHNA; CDR2 reads YNFKEQ. The CDR3 spells CASSLRLAGGVGEETQYF. The CDR3 DNA is TGTGCCAGCAGCCTTCGACTAGCGGGGGGCGTGGGAGAAGAGACCCAGTACTTC.

The gene calls are TRBV5-1 and TRBJ2-7, with 7 bases fitting TRBD1. CDR1 is SGHRS and CDR2 is YFSETQ in the germline V gene. This CDR3 contains 16 residues. V was clipped by 0 bases and J by 0 bases; unmatched bases: 6. The CDR3 nucleotides read TGCGCCAGCAGCTTGGGGACAGGAGAGAGCTCCTACGAGCAGTACTTC. It yields the protein CASSLGTGESSYEQYF.

In the case of this clone: The sample holds other DNA sequences that translate to the same CDR3. The rearrangement links TRBV18 to TRBJ2-5; no firm D call. CDR1 and CDR2 from the germline V gene are KGHSH and LQKENI. V was clipped by 1 base and J by 5 bases, with 2 bases between them. The CDR3 runs 11 residues. DNA for the CDR3: TGTGCCAGCTCACCACAGGAGACCCAGTACTTC. This gives the protein CASSPQETQYF.